The entry below gives a single T cell receptor beta chain sequence along with its context. Sequencing used immunoSEQ multiplex PCR; TCRdb keeps in-frame clones, though not all of them. The sample contains roughly 30,000 clones, roughly 77% of which appear only once. This sample stems from a study of T cells in narcolepsy. Trimming pared 5 bases from V and 1 base from J, leaving 5 bases between. This CDR3 has 12 residues. Germline CDR1 reads MNHEY; CDR2 reads SVGAGI. Sequencing was performed on memory (CD45RA-) CD4+ T cells from blood. The chain couples TRBV6-5 to TRBJ1-1; D call uncertain. The sequence came from a human donor in good health. The CDR3 loop is CASSVTNTEAFF. CDR3 DNA sequence: TGTGCCAGCAGTGTGACGAACACTGAAGCTTTCTTT.